This record covers a single TCR beta chain. Its antigen is unknown. Libraries were prepared by immunoSEQ multiplex PCR; TCRdb keeps only in-frame clonotypes and omits some of them. This table has about 26,000 clones, over 70% appearing once. This CDR3 has 13 amino acids. CDR1 MNHEY and CDR2 SVGAGI come from the germline V gene. The V end was cut by 6 bases, the J end by 7 bases, with 16 bases between. These data belong to a study of OX40 agonist ivuxolimab in advanced cancers. General study findings and limits: Expanded clones belonging to CD8+ T cells outnumbered, on average, those of CD4+. Among patients with partial responses at 0.1-3.0 mg/kg, clonal expansion was among the lowest. With doses of 0.1 to 3.0 mg/kg, CD4+ and CD8+ blood T cells had undergone clonal expansion by week 6.

Blood samples were obtained at baseline, cycle 4 day 1, and cycle 7 day 1. The specimen was CD4+ or CD8+ T cells sorted from blood, collected in a trial of the OX40 agonist ivuxolimab. This receptor was obtained from an adult with an advanced solid tumor such as melanoma, head and neck, liver or kidney cancer. The chain employs TRBV6-5 and TRBJ2-7; weak D call: TRBD1 (6 bases). CDR3 sequence reads: CASSLNRAREQYF. The CDR3 DNA reads TGTGCCAGCAGCCTGAACAGGGCAAGGGAGCAGTACTTC.